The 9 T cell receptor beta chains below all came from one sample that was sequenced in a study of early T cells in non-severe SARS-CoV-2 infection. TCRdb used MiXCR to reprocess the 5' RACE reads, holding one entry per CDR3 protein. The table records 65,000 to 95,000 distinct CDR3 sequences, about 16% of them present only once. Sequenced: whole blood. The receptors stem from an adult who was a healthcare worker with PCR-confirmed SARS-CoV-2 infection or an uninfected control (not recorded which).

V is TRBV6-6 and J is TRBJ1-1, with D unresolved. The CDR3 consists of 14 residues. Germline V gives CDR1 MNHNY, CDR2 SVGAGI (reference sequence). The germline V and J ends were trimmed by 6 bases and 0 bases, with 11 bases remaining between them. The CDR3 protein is CASSADLLNTEAFF. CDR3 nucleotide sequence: TGTGCCAGCAGCGCTGACCTCCTGAACACTGAAGCTTTCTTT.

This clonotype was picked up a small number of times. The CDR3 sequence is CSVEDGGNEQFF. In DNA form, the CDR3 reads TGCAGCGTTGAAGATGGGGGCAATGAGCAGTTCTTC. This chain links TRBV29-1 with TRBJ2-1; the D gene could be TRBD1 or TRBD2 (5 bases each). The length of the CDR3 is 12 residues. V shed 0 bases and J shed 6 bases, with 6 bases lying between them. Germline CDR1 is SQVTM and CDR2 is ANQGSEA.

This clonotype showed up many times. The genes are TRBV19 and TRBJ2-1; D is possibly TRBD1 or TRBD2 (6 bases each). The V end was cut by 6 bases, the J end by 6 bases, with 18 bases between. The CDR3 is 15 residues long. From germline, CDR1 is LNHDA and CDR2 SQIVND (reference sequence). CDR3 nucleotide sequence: TGTGCCAGTAGCTATGGGGGGCGGACCATCAATGAGCAGTTCTTC. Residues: CASSYGGRTINEQFF.

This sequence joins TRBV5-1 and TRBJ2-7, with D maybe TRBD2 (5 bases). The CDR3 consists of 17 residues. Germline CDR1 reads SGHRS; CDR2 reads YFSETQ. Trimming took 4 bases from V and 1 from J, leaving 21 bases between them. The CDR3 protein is CASSPGPHGGPSYEQYF. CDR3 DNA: TGCGCCAGCAGCCCCGGACCTCACGGAGGCCCGTCCTACGAGCAGTACTTC. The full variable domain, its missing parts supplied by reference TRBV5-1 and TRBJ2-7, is KAGVTQTPRYLIKTRGQQVTLSCSPISGHRSVSWYQQTPGQGLQFLFEYFSETQRNKGNFPGRFSGRQFSNSRSEMNVSTLELGDSALYLCASSPGPHGGPSYEQYFGPGTRLTVT.

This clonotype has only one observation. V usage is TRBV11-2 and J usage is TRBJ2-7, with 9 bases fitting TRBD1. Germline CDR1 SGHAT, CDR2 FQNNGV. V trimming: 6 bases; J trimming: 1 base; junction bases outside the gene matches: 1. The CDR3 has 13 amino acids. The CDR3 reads CASRDRGSYEQYF. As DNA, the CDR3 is TGTGCCAGCAGGGACAGGGGATCCTACGAGCAGTACTTC.

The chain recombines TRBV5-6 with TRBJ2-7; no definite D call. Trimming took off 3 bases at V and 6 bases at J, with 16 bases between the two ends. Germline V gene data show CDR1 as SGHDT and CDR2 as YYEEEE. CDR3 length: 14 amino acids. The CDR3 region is CASSWGTTLREQYF. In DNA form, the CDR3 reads TGTGCCAGCAGCTGGGGTACAACCTTGCGCGAGCAGTACTTC.

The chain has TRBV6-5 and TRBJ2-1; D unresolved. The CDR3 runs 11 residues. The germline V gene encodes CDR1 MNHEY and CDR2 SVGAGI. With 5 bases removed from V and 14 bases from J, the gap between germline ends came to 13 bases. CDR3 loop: CASSAPGLEFF. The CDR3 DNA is TGTGCCAGCAGTGCTCCGGGCCTCGAGTTCTTC.

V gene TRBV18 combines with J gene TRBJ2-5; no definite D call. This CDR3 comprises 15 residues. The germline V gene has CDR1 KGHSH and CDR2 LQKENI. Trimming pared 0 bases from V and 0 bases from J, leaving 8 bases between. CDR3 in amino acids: CASSPPPGYQETQYF. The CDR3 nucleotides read TGTGCCAGCTCACCACCTCCTGGTTACCAAGAGACCCAGTACTTC.

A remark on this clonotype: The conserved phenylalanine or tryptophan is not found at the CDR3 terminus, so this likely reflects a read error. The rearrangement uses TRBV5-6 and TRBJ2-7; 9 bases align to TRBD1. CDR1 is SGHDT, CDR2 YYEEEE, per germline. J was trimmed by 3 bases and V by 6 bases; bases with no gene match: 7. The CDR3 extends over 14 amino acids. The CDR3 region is CASIDRGGNYEQYS. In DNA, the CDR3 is TGTGCCAGCATCGACAGGGGGGGTAACTACGAGCAGTACTCC.